Shown below are 22 T cell receptor beta chains from a single sample sequenced in a study of cytomegalovirus exposure and HLA in healthy donors. The protocol was immunoSEQ multiplex PCR, while the TCRdb copy is restricted to in-frame clones and leaves out a portion. Among under 150,000 clones listed, 88% were seen once. The specimen sequenced was PBMCs. All receptors come from a woman under 30 in good health and CMV-seropositive.

The chain has TRBV5-1 and TRBJ1-2, with 9 bases fitting TRBD1. CDR3 length equals 13 residues. The germline V gene has CDR1 SGHRS and CDR2 YFSETQ. The J segment lost 8 bases and the V segment lost 5 bases, leaving 7 bases of the junction unmatched. Here the CDR3 DNA reads TGCGCCAGCAGTTTCGGACAGGGGAACGGCTACACCTTC. Amino acids: CASSFGQGNGYTF.

This sequence joins TRBV7-9 and TRBJ1-5; D gene ambiguous. The V gene lost 4 bases and the J gene lost 7 bases, with 11 bases spanning the gap. Germline CDR1 reads SEHNR; CDR2 reads FQNEAQ (reference sequence). The CDR3 spans 13 residues. CDR3 amino acids: CASSSGGNQPQHF. CDR3 bases: TGTGCCAGCAGCTCAGGAGGGAACCAGCCCCAGCATTTT. The whole variable domain, remainder taken from reference TRBV7-9 and TRBJ1-5, is DTGVSQNPRHKITKRGQNVTFRCDPISEHNRLYWYRQTLGQGPEFLTYFQNEAQLEKSRLLSDRFSAERPKGSFSTLEIQRTEQGDSAMYLCASSSGGNQPQHFGDGTRLSIL.

The chain joins TRBV7-6 to TRBJ2-2; D not resolved. CDR1 SGHVS and CDR2 FNYEAQ come from the germline V gene. This CDR3 is 13 amino acids long. V was shortened by 5 bases and J by 3 bases, with 7 bases between the two germline ends. The CDR3 DNA reads as TGTGCCAGCAGCCGAGGAGACACCGGGGAGCTGTTTTTT. This encodes CASSRGDTGELFF.

The chain links TRBV5-6 to TRBJ2-7; D might be TRBD1 (6 bases). Germline V gene sequence: CDR1 SGHDT, CDR2 YYEEEE. The length of the CDR3 is 14 residues. Between the trimmed V and J ends, which lost 4 bases and 1 base, there was a span of 12 bases. In DNA, the CDR3 is TGTGCCAGCAGCCCGACAGGCAAATCCTACGAGCAGTACTTC. The encoded protein is CASSPTGKSYEQYF.

This chain links TRBV6-6 with TRBJ2-3; D unclear. Deletions cut 2 bases from V and 2 bases from J, with 11 bases between. CDR1 and CDR2 (germline): MNHNY, SVGAGI (reference sequence). The CDR3 totals 15 residues. The CDR3 coding sequence is TGTGCCAGCAGTTACGTCCCAGGCTACACAGATACGCAGTATTTT. Translated: CASSYVPGYTDTQYF.

This clone was counted only a few times. The gene calls are TRBV10-3 and TRBJ1-1; TRBD1 matches at 8 bases. CDR3 length: 14 residues. CDR1 is ENHRY, CDR2 SYGVKD, per germline. V lost 6 bases, J lost 1 base, and 4 bases stayed unmatched. As DNA, the CDR3 is TGTGCCATCAGGACAGGGGCCGAGAACACTGAAGCTTTCTTT. This sequence encodes CAIRTGAENTEAFF.

This chain joins TRBV5-1 and TRBJ1-5; tentatively, D is TRBD1 (5 bases). CDR3 length: 15 residues. V was shortened by 0 bases and J by 7 bases, with 14 bases between the two germline ends. The germline gives CDR1 SGHRS, CDR2 YFSETQ. CDR3: CASSLAGGFGQPQHF. CDR3 sequence (DNA): TGCGCCAGCAGCTTGGCGGGGGGGTTTGGACAGCCCCAGCATTTT.

The chain employs TRBV9 and TRBJ2-2, with a tentative D call TRBD2 (6 bases). V was cut by 0 bases and J by 9 bases, with 9 bases left in between. The CDR3 extends over 13 amino acids. Germline V gene sequence: CDR1 SGDLS, CDR2 YYNGEE. CDR3 DNA: TGTGCCAGCAGCGTAGCGGGAGACAGGGAGCTGTTTTTT. It translates to CASSVAGDRELFF.

This clone was seen a few times. The chain is built from TRBV6-5 and TRBJ1-1; D perhaps matches TRBD1 (5 bases). The length of the CDR3 is 13 residues. With 5 bases removed from V and 5 bases from J, the gap between germline ends came to 12 bases. Germline CDR1 is MNHEY and CDR2 is SVGAGI. The CDR3 DNA reads as TGTGCCAGCAGTAAGGGACTATCGACTGAAGCTTTCTTT. Protein product: CASSKGLSTEAFF.

The rearrangement uses TRBV5-1 and TRBJ2-3; TRBD1 matches 7 bases. After removal of 1 base from V and 1 base from J, the junction contained 9 bases not matched to a gene. CDR3 length: 17 amino acids. Looked up from germline, CDR1 is SGHRS and CDR2 is YFSETQ. The CDR3 nucleotides read TGCGCCAGCAGCTTGCCGCAGGGACAGTACGGCACAGATACGCAGTATTTT. Amino acids: CASSLPQGQYGTDTQYF.

This clone was counted a few times. V is TRBV6-4 and J is TRBJ1-4; tentatively, D is TRBD1 (5 bases). Germline CDR1 reads MRHNA; CDR2 reads SNTAGT. The CDR3 contains 13 residues. The V end was cut by 5 bases, the J end by 5 bases, with 9 bases between. The CDR3 DNA reads TGTGCCAGCAGTATACAGGAGAATGAAAAACTGTTTTTT. This gives the protein CASSIQENEKLFF.

The CDR3 DNA is TGTGCCAGCAGCTTGGACGGGAGAAACACTGAAGCTTTCTTT. Encoded protein: CASSLDGRNTEAFF. The J gene is TRBJ1-1, the V gene TRBV5-6; D is ambiguous. This CDR3 contains 14 residues. V dropped 0 bases and J dropped 2 bases, with 8 bases sitting between them. Germline V gene sequence: CDR1 SGHDT, CDR2 YYEEEE.

This chain joins TRBV5-1 and TRBJ2-5; 7 bases are a match to TRBD1. The germline V gene has CDR1 SGHRS and CDR2 YFSETQ. CDR3 length: 13 amino acids. J was trimmed by 4 bases and V by 3 bases; bases with no gene match: 3. The CDR3, as DNA: TGCGCCAGCAGCTGGGACAGAAGAGAGACCCAGTACTTC. Amino acids: CASSWDRRETQYF.

This chain connects TRBV5-4 to TRBJ2-1, with 10 bases fitting TRBD1. Trimming cost V 0 bases and J 12 bases; bases outside gene matches: 15. The CDR3 spans 17 residues. Germline V gene sequence: CDR1 SGHNT, CDR2 YYREEE (reference sequence). The CDR3 here is CASSLAAGQGTLKGQFF. CDR3 DNA sequence: TGTGCCAGCAGCTTGGCCGCGGGACAGGGGACTCTAAAGGGGCAGTTCTTC.

The chain couples TRBV4-3 to TRBJ2-2, with D maybe TRBD1 (6 bases). V dropped 2 bases and J dropped 4 bases, with 14 bases sitting between them. This CDR3 is 16 amino acids long. Germline V gene lookup returns CDR1 LGHNA and CDR2 YSLEER. Here the CDR3 reads CASSQLQGAATGELFF. CDR3 sequence (DNA): TGCGCCAGCAGCCAACTACAGGGAGCTGCCACCGGGGAGCTGTTTTTT.

The chain couples TRBV19 to TRBJ2-2; 7 bases are a match to TRBD1. V trimming: 4 bases; J trimming: 6 bases; junction bases outside the gene matches: 11. The germline V gene encodes CDR1 LNHDA and CDR2 SQIVND (reference sequence). This CDR3 comprises 16 residues. The CDR3 spells CASSTSTGRVAGELFF. In nucleotides, the CDR3 is TGTGCCAGTAGTACTTCGACAGGGCGGGTAGCCGGGGAGCTGTTTTTT.

The gene calls are TRBV29-1 and TRBJ2-1; D is unclear. CDR1 and CDR2 from the germline V gene are SQVTM and ANQGSEA. V lost 4 bases, J lost 6 bases, and 10 bases lay in between. This CDR3 is 12 amino acids long. The CDR3 nucleotides read TGCAGCGTTGTTATAAACTCCAATGAGCAGTTCTTC. The encoded protein is CSVVINSNEQFF.

The rearrangement links TRBV9 to TRBJ2-5; 9 nucleotides agree with TRBD2. Germline CDR1 is SGDLS and CDR2 is YYNGEE. The CDR3 totals 14 residues. The V and J ends lost 3 bases and 2 bases, in that order; junction bases with no gene match: 2. This CDR3 is CASSDAGGQETQYF. The CDR3 DNA sequence: TGTGCCAGCAGCGATGCGGGGGGGCAAGAGACCCAGTACTTC. The complete variable domain, with remaining parts taken from reference TRBV9 and TRBJ2-5, reads DSGVTQTPKHLITATGQRVTLRCSPRSGDLSVYWYQQSLDQGLQFLIQYYNGEERAKGNILERFSAQQFPDLHSELNLSSLELGDSALYFCASSDAGGQETQYFGPGTRLLVL.

The J gene is TRBJ2-3, the V gene TRBV4-2, with 9 bases matching TRBD2. The CDR3 loop spans 17 amino acids. Germline V lookup: CDR1 LGHNA, CDR2 YNFKEQ. The V gene end was trimmed by 0 bases and the J gene end by 0 bases; junction bases not matched to a gene: 4. CDR3 protein: CASSQEPAGGSTDTQYF. For the CDR3, the DNA is TGTGCCAGCAGCCAAGAACCAGCGGGGGGCAGCACAGATACGCAGTATTTT.

The chain couples TRBV30 to TRBJ1-2; 12 bases map to TRBD1. This CDR3 is built from 16 residues. Losses at the gene ends were 7 bases for V and 5 bases for J; bases not matched to a gene: 14. CDR1 and CDR2 from the germline V gene are GTSNPN and SVGIG (reference sequence). CDR3 in amino acids: CASRGTGGAGGYGYTF. The CDR3 DNA reads as TGTGCCTCACGCGGGACAGGGGGCGCTGGGGGATATGGCTACACCTTC.

This clone showed up just once. The rearrangement uses TRBV7-6 and TRBJ2-5; the D gene is possibly TRBD1 (6 bases). V shed 5 bases and J shed 2 bases, with 15 bases lying between them. The CDR3 loop spans 15 amino acids. Germline V gives CDR1 SGHVS, CDR2 FNYEAQ. The CDR3 region is CASSLRQAPQETQYF. The CDR3 region has the DNA TGTGCCAGCAGCCTTAGACAGGCCCCACAAGAGACCCAGTACTTC.

This clone was recorded once. The chain links TRBV10-2 to TRBJ1-1, with D possibly TRBD1 on 6 matching bases. The V gene lost 6 bases and the J gene lost 3 bases, with 11 bases spanning the gap. Looked up from germline, CDR1 is WSHSY and CDR2 is SAAADI. CDR3 length equals 13 residues. The CDR3 DNA sequence: TGCGCCAGCAGCATCCAGGGGTACACTGAAGCTTTCTTT. Translated: CASSIQGYTEAFF.